This T cell receptor beta chain was obtained from a study of blood T cells in healthy people across ages. General observations from the study: Older individuals had lower TCR beta diversity per million T cells (the decline was roughly linear). More naive CD4+ cells and higher diversity were found in long-lived than in aged donors.

Primers used in a second PCR of about 6 to 11 cycles were a sample-barcoded 5' primer and a J-beta primer mix. Via MiXCR, TCRdb re-called the 5' RACE reads, giving one row per CDR3 protein. The data contain some 1,800,000 distinct CDR3 sequences, more than 35% of them singletons. In germline, CDR1 is PRHDT, CDR2 FYEKMQ (reference sequence). The CDR3 is 15 residues long. Unmatched junction bases numbered 13, after V lost 5 bases and J lost 10 bases. The sample providers were healthy Caucasian people from Russia, aged roughly 6 to 100. To note about this clonotype: Its matching antigen is unknown.

The clonotype was recovered from a human donor in good health. The V and J genes are TRBV13 and TRBJ2-1; 8 bases match TRBD1. The sample was blood. CDR3: CASSLAGQGTYEQFF. The CDR3 bases are TGTGCCAGCAGCCTAGCCGGACAGGGAACCTACGAGCAGTTCTTC. Full variable domain (rest looked up from reference TRBV13 and TRBJ2-1): AAGVIQSPRHLIKEKRETATLKCYPIPRHDTVYWYQQGPGQDPQFLISFYEKMQSDKGSIPDRFSAQQFSDYHSELNMSSLELGDSALYFCASSLAGQGTYEQFFGPGTRLTVL.